This T cell receptor (beta chain) was identified in a study of blood T cells in healthy people across ages. The CDR3 extends over 16 amino acids. In germline, CDR1 is DFQATT, CDR2 SNEGSKA (reference sequence). V lost 3 bases and J lost 4; bases outside the gene matches: 7. Worth noting for this clonotype: Its matching antigen is unknown.

Sample donors were healthy Caucasian individuals that came from Russia, aged about 6 to 95. PBMCs numbering at least 6.5 million were isolated per sample. Study outcomes and limitations: CMV status of donors was unknown, possibly confounding expanded clonotype changes. Diversity estimates drawn from one million T cells were deemed underestimates.

Combining a sample-barcoded 5' primer with a J-beta primer mix, a second PCR ran for roughly 7 to 12 cycles. One entry per CDR3 protein, called by TCRdb with MiXCR from the 5' RACE reads. The sample lists hundreds of thousands of distinct CDR3 sequences, about 34% occurring once. The chain combines TRBV20-1 with TRBJ2-2; TRBD2 matches 11 bases. Source material: blood. The receptor's source is an elderly woman in good health. The DNA of the CDR3 is TGCAGTGCTAGCTCCCTTAGCGGGGGGGGCACCGGGGAGCTGTTTTTT. This gives the protein CSASSLSGGGTGELFF.